A selection of T cell receptor beta chains follows, all from one sample in a study of early T cells in non-severe SARS-CoV-2 infection. TCRdb analysed the 5' RACE reads with MiXCR anew, one entry per CDR3 protein. The sample includes some 89,000 distinct CDR3 sequences, 9.5% to 11% seen only once; the top ten take around 4.8%. Sequenced here: whole blood, sampled at baseline. Receptor source: an adult who was a healthcare worker with PCR-confirmed SARS-CoV-2 infection or an uninfected control (not recorded which). Each CDR3 is given with its conserved first and last residue. D genes are given only for firm matches. Part of the rows lack a size; the others show once, few, many or a class for expanded clones.

V gene	J gene	clone size	D gene	CDR3 DNA	CDR3 protein
TRBV5-1	TRBJ1-1	many	.	TGCGCCAGCAGCTTGGCACCGGACTCCACTGAAGCTTTCTTT	CASSLAPDSTEAFF
TRBV4-1	TRBJ1-2	.	TRBD1	TGCGCCAGCAGCCAAGGGGGACAGGGGTTGGGCGGCTACACCTTC	CASSQGGQGLGGYTF
TRBV20-1	TRBJ2-3	.	.	TGCAGTGCTGCCAGGGACCAGTATAGCACAGATACGCAGTATTTT	CSAARDQYSTDTQYF
TRBV20-1	TRBJ2-7	few	.	TGCAGTGCTAGAGACCGAGACTTCCGCTACGAGCAGTACTTC	CSARDRDFRYEQYF
TRBV19	TRBJ1-5	few	.	TGTGCCAGTACCACCGGGGCGGGGTTTTGGGGCAATCAGCCCCAGCATTTT	CASTTGAGFWGNQPQHF
TRBV6-2/TRBV6-3	TRBJ2-1	.	.	TGTGCCAGCAGTCCCGAGGGTGAGAATGAGCAGTTCTTC	CASSPEGENEQFF
TRBV29-1	TRBJ2-1	many	.	TGCAGCGTCGATACCGGGGCCAATTTGTACAATGAGCAGTTCTTC	CSVDTGANLYNEQFF
TRBV30	TRBJ2-5	.	.	TGTGCCTCCGGGGTTGGAGAGACCCAGTACTTC	CASGVGETQYF
TRBV2	TRBJ2-1	.	TRBD1	TGTGCCAGCAGGCGGACAGGGTTAACCCATGAGCAGTTCTTC	CASRRTGLTHEQFF
TRBV4-2	TRBJ1-3	many	.	TGTGCCAGCAGCCATCCAGGGGACGGAAACACCATATATTTT	CASSHPGDGNTIYF
TRBV19	TRBJ1-6	many	.	TGTGCCAGTAGTAGCAGGAGCTCCTATAATTCACCCCTCCACTTT	CASSSRSSYNSPLHF
TRBV18	TRBJ1-1	few	.	TGTGCCAGCTCACCACTACTTGACGCAGAATGGCCTGAAGCTTTCTTT	CASSPLLDAEWPEAFF
TRBV5-1	TRBJ2-7	many	.	TGCGCCAGCAGCTTGTCGCAAGACTCCTACGAGCAGTACTTC	CASSLSQDSYEQYF
TRBV6-6	TRBJ2-3	.	TRBD1	TGTGCCAGCAGCCGGGGGACAGGGGGGAGCACAGATACGCAGTATTTT	CASSRGTGGSTDTQYF
TRBV7-2	TRBJ1-2	.	.	TGTGCCAGCAGCCCCGGGTTCCTGGGGGACTATGGCTACACCTTC	CASSPGFLGDYGYTF
TRBV29-1	TRBJ1-6	many	TRBD1	TGCAGCGCCCGGACAGGAAATAATTCACCCCTCCACTTT	CSARTGNNSPLHF
TRBV6-1	TRBJ2-2	.	TRBD2	TGTGCCAGCAGTGAACTCCCAGCGGGAGTTGCGGACACCGGGGAGCTGTTTTTT	CASSELPAGVADTGELFF
TRBV27	TRBJ2-4	few	.	TGTGCCAGCAGTTTAACCTGGGAACGTGGAAACATTCAGTACTTC	CASSLTWERGNIQYF
TRBV6-5	TRBJ1-1	many	.	TGTGCCAGCAGGCCCTCGTCCCTGGGTAGCACTGAAGCTTTCTTT	CASRPSSLGSTEAFF
TRBV29-1	TRBJ2-3	.	TRBD1	TGCAGCGTCCGGACAGGGCTAACAGATACGCAGTATTTT	CSVRTGLTDTQYF
TRBV7-3	TRBJ2-2	many	.	TGTGCCAGCAGTCGGGACACCGGGGAGCTGTTTTTT	CASSRDTGELFF
TRBV7-9	TRBJ2-5	.	.	TGTGCCAGCAGCTTAGTTAGCGGCCATGAGACCCAGTACTTC	CASSLVSGHETQYF
TRBV28	TRBJ2-7	.	.	TGTGCCAGCAGTGCCTTCGGACAGCACGGGTTC	CASSAFGQHGF
TRBV6-2/TRBV6-3	TRBJ2-7	.	TRBD2	TGTGCCAGCAGACTCACCGGGACTAGTCTCTACGAGCAGTACTTC	CASRLTGTSLYEQYF
TRBV19	TRBJ2-1	.	.	TGTGCCAGTAAACTTTACAATGAGCAGTTCTTC	CASKLYNEQFF
TRBV28	TRBJ1-2	many	.	TGTGCCAGCAGTACCGCACACGGACTTTATGGCTACACCTTC	CASSTAHGLYGYTF
TRBV20-1	TRBJ2-3	.	.	TGCAGCGGGAGCCTCCAAGATACGCAGTATTTT	CSGSLQDTQYF
TRBV30	TRBJ1-4	many	TRBD1	TGTGCCTGGAGTCGAGGTGGGACAGGGTATGAAAAACTGTTTTTT	CAWSRGGTGYEKLFF
TRBV20-1	TRBJ1-4	many	.	TGCAGTGCTCCCTTTGGGGAAAAACTGTTTTTT	CSAPFGEKLFF
TRBV6-2/TRBV6-3	TRBJ1-3	.	.	TGTGCCAGCATCGGGCCAAGACAGGCGACTGGAAACACCATATATTTT	CASIGPRQATGNTIYF
TRBV20-1	TRBJ2-6	.	.	TGCAGTGCTAGAGATTTTGGGTATGGGGCCAACGTCCTGACTTTC	CSARDFGYGANVLTF
TRBV11-2	TRBJ2-7	many	.	TGTGCCAGCAGCCGACTCCTAGGAAGGGGTGGATACGAGCAGTACTTC	CASSRLLGRGGYEQYF
TRBV6-5	TRBJ1-1	.	.	TGTGCCAGCACCGGCACCAGGGCCACTGAAGCTTTCTTT	CASTGTRATEAFF
TRBV27	TRBJ2-7	many	TRBD1	TGTGCCAGCAGTGGACAGGGGGTAAACGGCGAGCAGTACTTC	CASSGQGVNGEQYF
TRBV20-1	TRBJ2-7	many	.	TGCAGTGCTCGGCAGAGACTCGGCTACGAGCAGTACTTC	CSARQRLGYEQYF
TRBV9	TRBJ1-2	many	TRBD1	TGTGCCAGCAGCCCGGACAGGGGTCCGTATGGCTACACCTTC	CASSPDRGPYGYTF
TRBV10-3	TRBJ2-1	few	.	TGTGCCATCAGTTGGGACCGAAACAATGAGCAGTTCTTC	CAISWDRNNEQFF
TRBV20-1	TRBJ1-1	.	.	TGCAGTGTGACGGGTGAATATTTGGCTTTCTTT	CSVTGEYLAFF
TRBV20-1	TRBJ2-5	many	TRBD2	TGCAGTGCTAGAAAACTAGCGAACCAAGAGACCCAGTACTTC	CSARKLANQETQYF
TRBV19	TRBJ2-1	many	.	TGTGCCAGTAGTATGGGCTCCCCGGCCAATGAGCAGTTCTTC	CASSMGSPANEQFF
TRBV6-2/TRBV6-3	TRBJ2-4	many	TRBD1	TGTGCCAGCAGACCCACGGGACAGGGTATTGACATTCAGTACTTC	CASRPTGQGIDIQYF
TRBV6-6	TRBJ2-2	.	TRBD1	TGTGCCAGCAGTTATGGGAGTGGCAGGGGGTACCTTCCGAACACCGGGGAGCTGTTTTTT	CASSYGSGRGYLPNTGELFF
TRBV11-2	TRBJ2-3	many	.	TGTGCCAGCAGCCGGGACGGTGAAAGCGCAGATACGCAGTATTTT	CASSRDGESADTQYF
TRBV14	TRBJ2-1	.	TRBD1	TGTGTCAGCAGCCAAGAGGGACAGGGCTACAATGAGCAATTCTTC	CVSSQEGQGYNEQFF
TRBV10-3	TRBJ1-4	few	.	TGTGCCAGCGGGGGGCCTGGCGAAAAACTGTTTTTT	CASGGPGEKLFF
TRBV12-3/TRBV12-4	TRBJ1-2	few	TRBD1	TGTGCCAGCAGTTTAGTTCTTCGGACAGGGGTTTATGGGCGTAACTATGGCTACACCTTC	CASSLVLRTGVYGRNYGYTF
TRBV20-1	TRBJ2-7	many	.	TGCAGTGCTAGAGATCAGCGGAGTGCGGTTCACGAGCAGTACTTC	CSARDQRSAVHEQYF
TRBV11-3	TRBJ2-3	many	.	TGTGCCAGCAGCTTAGGCTGGGGTCTAGATACGCAGTATTTT	CASSLGWGLDTQYF